The 6 T cell receptor beta chains given below trace back to one sample, sequenced in a study of OX40 agonist ivuxolimab in advanced cancers. This table comes from immunoSEQ multiplex PCR, and its TCRdb copy is limited to in-frame clones, with some not included. This table holds approximately 70,000 clones, 80% to 90% found once. Here the sequenced sample was CD4+ or CD8+ T cells sorted from blood, taken in a trial of the OX40 agonist ivuxolimab. All receptors derive from an adult with an advanced solid tumor such as melanoma, head and neck, liver or kidney cancer.

A single count supports this clone. The V and J genes are TRBV5-6 and TRBJ2-7, with TRBD2 matching over 7 bases. The CDR3 is 14 amino acids. V was clipped by 2 bases and J by 2 bases; unmatched bases: 4. From germline, CDR1 is SGHDT and CDR2 YYEEEE. The chain's CDR3 is CASSLAGLPYEQYF. The CDR3 DNA follows: TGTGCCAGCAGCTTAGCGGGGCTTCCCTACGAGCAGTACTTC.

This rearrangement joins TRBV7-2 to TRBJ2-7, with 7 bases lining up with TRBD1. The V segment lost 2 bases and the J segment 2 bases; nucleotides outside the gene matches: 6. The length of the CDR3 is 15 residues. Germline V gene sequence: CDR1 SGHTA, CDR2 FQGNSA. CDR3 loop: CASSLQGQVAYEQYF. The CDR3 DNA is TGTGCCAGCAGCTTACAAGGACAGGTTGCCTACGAGCAGTACTTC. Based on the CDR3 plus reference TRBV7-2 and TRBJ2-7, the full variable domain is GAGVSQSPSNKVTEKGKDVELRCDPISGHTALYWYRQSLGQGLEFLIYFQGNSAPDKSGLPSDRFSAERTGGSVSTLTIQRTQQEDSAVYLCASSLQGQVAYEQYFGPGTRLTVT.

The chain is built from TRBV6-5 and TRBJ1-5; TRBD1 aligns across 7 bases. This CDR3 is 15 amino acids long. Germline CDR1 reads MNHEY; CDR2 reads SVGAGI. Trimming cost V 6 bases and J 4 bases; bases outside gene matches: 9. CDR3 region: CASRSTGAANQPQHF. The CDR3 DNA sequence: TGTGCCAGCAGGTCTACAGGGGCGGCGAATCAGCCCCAGCATTTT.

For this clone: A clone one base away is much larger, so this may be a read error. This is likely a read error, given that the CDR3 carries no conserved phenylalanine or tryptophan at its end. CDR3 region: CASMKGDRGLYGYTL. The CDR3 coding sequence is TGTGCCAGCATGAAAGGGGACAGGGGCCTCTATGGCTACACCCTC. The V gene is TRBV27, the J gene TRBJ1-2, with 10 bases that match TRBD1. Trimming removed 7 bases from V and 4 bases from J; junction bases left unmatched: 9. Germline V gene sequence: CDR1 MNHEY, CDR2 SMNVEV (reference sequence). This CDR3 contains 15 residues.

This rearrangement joins TRBV6-1 to TRBJ1-1; D is unresolved. Trimming removed 3 bases at V and 2 bases at J, with 13 bases between. Germline V gene lookup returns CDR1 MNHNS and CDR2 SASEGT. This CDR3 has 15 residues. The CDR3 DNA follows: TGTGCCAGCAGTGAGTTTGGGAAGACTAACACTGAAGCTTTCTTT. The encoded protein is CASSEFGKTNTEAFF.

Written as DNA, the CDR3 is TGTGCCAGCAGCTCCAAGGCTGGCGGGGGGCCTCCTGCGGAGCTGTTTTTT. Amino acids: CASSSKAGGGPPAELFF. This sequence joins TRBV7-3 and TRBJ2-2; 8 bases align to TRBD2. CDR1 is SGHTA and CDR2 is FQGTGA in the germline V gene. CDR3 length equals 17 residues. V was pared by 4 bases and J by 10 bases, with 17 bases of the junction left unmatched.